This T cell receptor beta chain was observed in a study of shared clonotypes between healthy human individuals. The assay was immunoSEQ multiplex PCR, and TCRdb's table has in-frame clones only and misses some. The sample shows 2 million to 3 million clones, more than 85% of them seen only once. V was cut by 2 bases and J by 0 bases, with 8 bases left in between. This CDR3 has 16 amino acids. Germline CDR1 and CDR2: MNHNS and SASEGT. The chain joins TRBV6-1 to TRBJ2-6, with D hard to call. The source material was naive CD4+ T cells from PBMCs. Subset given: CD45RA+ positively selected. This sequence originates from a man aged 18 to 29 in good health. Some clones in this sample may be carry-over from other donors' samples. The CDR3 nucleotides are TGTGCCAGCAGTGAATACCCGTCCTCTGGGGCCAACGTCCTGACTTTC. It is translated as CASSEYPSSGANVLTF.